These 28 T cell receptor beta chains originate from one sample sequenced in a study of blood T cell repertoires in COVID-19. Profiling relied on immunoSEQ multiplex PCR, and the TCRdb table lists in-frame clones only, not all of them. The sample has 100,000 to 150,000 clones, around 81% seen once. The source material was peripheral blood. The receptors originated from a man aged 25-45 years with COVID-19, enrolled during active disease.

The CDR3 nucleotides are TGTGCCAGCAGCTTAGATTCGGGACAGGGAGTAGGTGGCTACACCTTC. Its protein product is CASSLDSGQGVGGYTF. This chain connects TRBV7-2 to TRBJ1-2, with 9 bases identical to TRBD1. The V gene end was trimmed by 1 base and the J gene end by 7 bases; junction bases not matched to a gene: 10. Germline-derived CDR1 and CDR2 are SGHTA and FQGNSA. The CDR3 consists of 16 residues.

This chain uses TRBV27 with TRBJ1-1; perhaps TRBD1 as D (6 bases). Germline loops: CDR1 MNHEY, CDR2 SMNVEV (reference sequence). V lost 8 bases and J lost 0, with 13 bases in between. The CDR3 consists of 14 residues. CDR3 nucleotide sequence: TGTGCCAGCGGGGGGGGGCTGTTGAACACTGAAGCTTTCTTT. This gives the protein CASGGGLLNTEAFF.

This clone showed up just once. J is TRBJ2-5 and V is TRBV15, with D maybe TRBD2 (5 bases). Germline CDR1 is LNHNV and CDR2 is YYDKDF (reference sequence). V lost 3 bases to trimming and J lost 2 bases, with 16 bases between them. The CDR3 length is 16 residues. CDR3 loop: CATSSPAETSQETQYF. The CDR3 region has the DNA TGTGCCACCAGCAGTCCAGCGGAAACGAGTCAAGAGACCCAGTACTTC.

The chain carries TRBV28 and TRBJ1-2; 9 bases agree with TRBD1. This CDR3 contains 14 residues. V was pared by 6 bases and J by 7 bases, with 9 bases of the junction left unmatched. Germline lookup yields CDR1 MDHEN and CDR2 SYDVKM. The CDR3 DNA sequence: TGTGCCAGCAGGCGCCAACAGGGGGCGGGTGGCTACACCTTC. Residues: CASRRQQGAGGYTF.

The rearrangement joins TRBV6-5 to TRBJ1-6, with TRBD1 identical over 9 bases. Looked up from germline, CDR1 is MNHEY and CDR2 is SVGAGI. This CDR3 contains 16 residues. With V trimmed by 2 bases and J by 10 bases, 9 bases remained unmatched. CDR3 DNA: TGTGCCAGCAGTTACGCCCGACAGGGACAGGGATCACCCCTCCACTTT. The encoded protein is CASSYARQGQGSPLHF.

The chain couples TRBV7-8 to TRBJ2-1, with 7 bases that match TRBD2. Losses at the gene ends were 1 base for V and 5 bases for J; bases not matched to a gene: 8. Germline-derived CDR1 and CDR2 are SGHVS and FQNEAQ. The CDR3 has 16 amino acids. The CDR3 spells CASSLGRLAADNEQFF. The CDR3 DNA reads TGTGCCAGCAGCTTAGGTCGGCTAGCGGCCGACAATGAGCAGTTCTTC.

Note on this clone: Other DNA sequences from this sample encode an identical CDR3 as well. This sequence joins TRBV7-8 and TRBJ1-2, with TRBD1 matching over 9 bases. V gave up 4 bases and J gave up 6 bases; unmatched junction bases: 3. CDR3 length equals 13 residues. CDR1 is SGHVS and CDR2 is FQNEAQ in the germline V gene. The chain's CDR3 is CASSSRTGDGYTF. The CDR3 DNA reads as TGTGCCAGCAGCTCACGGACAGGGGATGGCTACACCTTC.

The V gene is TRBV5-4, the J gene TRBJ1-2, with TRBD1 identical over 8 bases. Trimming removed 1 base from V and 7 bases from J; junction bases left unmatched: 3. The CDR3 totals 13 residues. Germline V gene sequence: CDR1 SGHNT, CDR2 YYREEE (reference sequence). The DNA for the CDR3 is TGTGCCAGCAGCTTGCAGGGGGCGCCTGGCTACACCTTC. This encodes CASSLQGAPGYTF.

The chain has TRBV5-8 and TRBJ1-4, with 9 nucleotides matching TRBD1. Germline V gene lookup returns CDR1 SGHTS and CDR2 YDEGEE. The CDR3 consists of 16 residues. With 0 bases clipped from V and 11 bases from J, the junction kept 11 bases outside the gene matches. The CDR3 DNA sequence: TGTGCCAGCAGCTTGGCAGCGACAGGGGGGGCCCATAAACTGTTTTTT. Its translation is CASSLAATGGAHKLFF.

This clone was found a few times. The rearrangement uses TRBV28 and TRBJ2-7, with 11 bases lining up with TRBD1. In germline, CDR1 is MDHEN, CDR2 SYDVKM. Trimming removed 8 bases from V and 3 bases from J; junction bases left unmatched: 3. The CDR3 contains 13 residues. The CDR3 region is CASQGQGVYEQYF. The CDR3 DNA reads TGTGCCAGCCAGGGACAGGGGGTCTACGAGCAGTACTTC. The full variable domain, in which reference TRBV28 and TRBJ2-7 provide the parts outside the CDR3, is DVKVTQSSRYLVKRTGEKVFLECVQDMDHENMFWYRQDPGLGLRLIYFSYDVKMKEKGDIPEGYSVSREKKERFSLILESASTNQTSMYLCASQGQGVYEQYFGPGTRLTVT.

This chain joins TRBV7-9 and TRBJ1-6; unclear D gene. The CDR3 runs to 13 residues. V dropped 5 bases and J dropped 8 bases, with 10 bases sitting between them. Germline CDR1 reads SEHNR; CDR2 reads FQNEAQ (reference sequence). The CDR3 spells CASSRLGDSPLHF. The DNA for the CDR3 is TGTGCCAGCAGCCGCCTGGGAGATTCACCCCTCCACTTT.

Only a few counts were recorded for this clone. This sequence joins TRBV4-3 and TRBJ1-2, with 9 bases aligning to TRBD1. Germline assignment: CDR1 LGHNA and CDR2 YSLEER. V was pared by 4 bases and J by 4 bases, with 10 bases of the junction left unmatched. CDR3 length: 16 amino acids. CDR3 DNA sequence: TGCGCCAGCAGCCCTCCGGACAGGGGAGGCCCCTATGGCTACACCTTC. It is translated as CASSPPDRGGPYGYTF.

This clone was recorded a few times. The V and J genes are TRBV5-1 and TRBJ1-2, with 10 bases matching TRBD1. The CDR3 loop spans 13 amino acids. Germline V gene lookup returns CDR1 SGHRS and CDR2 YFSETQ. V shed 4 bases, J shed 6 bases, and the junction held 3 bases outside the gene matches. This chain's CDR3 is CASSGQGGNGYTF. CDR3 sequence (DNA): TGCGCCAGCAGCGGACAGGGGGGGAATGGCTACACCTTC.

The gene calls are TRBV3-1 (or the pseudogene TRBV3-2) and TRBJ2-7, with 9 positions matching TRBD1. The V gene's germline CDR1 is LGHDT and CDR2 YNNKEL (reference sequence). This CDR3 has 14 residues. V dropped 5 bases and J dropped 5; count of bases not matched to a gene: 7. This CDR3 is CASSIRDREHEQYF. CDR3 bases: TGTGCCAGCAGCATCCGGGACAGGGAACACGAGCAGTACTTC.

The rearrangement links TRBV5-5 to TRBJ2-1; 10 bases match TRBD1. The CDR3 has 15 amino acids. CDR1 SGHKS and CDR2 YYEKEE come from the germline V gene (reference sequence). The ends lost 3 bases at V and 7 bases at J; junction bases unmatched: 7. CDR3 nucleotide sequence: TGTGCCAGCAGCTCGGGGACAGGGGTGTGGAATGAGCAGTTCTTC. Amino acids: CASSSGTGVWNEQFF.

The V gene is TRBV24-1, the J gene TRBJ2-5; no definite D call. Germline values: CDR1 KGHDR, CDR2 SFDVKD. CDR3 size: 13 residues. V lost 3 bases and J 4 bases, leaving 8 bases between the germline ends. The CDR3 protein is CATSDKTLETQYF. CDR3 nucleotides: TGTGCCACCAGTGATAAGACTTTAGAGACCCAGTACTTC.

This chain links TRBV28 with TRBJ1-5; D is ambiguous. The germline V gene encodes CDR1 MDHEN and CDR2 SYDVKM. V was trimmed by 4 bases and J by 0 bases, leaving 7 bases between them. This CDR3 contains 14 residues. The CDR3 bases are TGTGCCAGCAGTTCGCAGGTTAGCAATCAGCCCCAGCATTTT. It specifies CASSSQVSNQPQHF.

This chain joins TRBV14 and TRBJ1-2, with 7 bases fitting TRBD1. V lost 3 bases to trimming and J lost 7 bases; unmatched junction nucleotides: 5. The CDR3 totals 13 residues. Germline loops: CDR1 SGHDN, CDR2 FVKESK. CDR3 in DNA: TGTGCCAGCAGCCACGGGACAGCCTTTGGCTACACCTTC. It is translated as CASSHGTAFGYTF.

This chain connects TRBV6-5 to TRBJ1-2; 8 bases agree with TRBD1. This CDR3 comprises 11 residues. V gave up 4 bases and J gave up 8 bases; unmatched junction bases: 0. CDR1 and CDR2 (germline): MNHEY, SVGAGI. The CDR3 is CASSSGGGYTF. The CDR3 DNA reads TGTGCCAGCAGTTCAGGGGGCGGCTACACCTTC.

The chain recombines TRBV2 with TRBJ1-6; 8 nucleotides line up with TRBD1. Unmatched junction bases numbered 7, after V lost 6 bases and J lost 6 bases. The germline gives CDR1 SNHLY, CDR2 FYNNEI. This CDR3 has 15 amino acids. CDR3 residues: CASSSGGIGNSPLHF. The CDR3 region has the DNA TGTGCCAGCAGCTCAGGGGGCATTGGTAATTCACCCCTCCACTTT. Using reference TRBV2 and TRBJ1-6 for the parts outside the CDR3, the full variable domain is EPEVTQTPSHQVTQMGQEVILRCVPISNHLYFYWYRQILGQKVEFLVSFYNNEISEKSEIFDDQFSVERPDGSNFTLKIRSTKLEDSAMYFCASSSGGIGNSPLHFGNGTRLTVT.

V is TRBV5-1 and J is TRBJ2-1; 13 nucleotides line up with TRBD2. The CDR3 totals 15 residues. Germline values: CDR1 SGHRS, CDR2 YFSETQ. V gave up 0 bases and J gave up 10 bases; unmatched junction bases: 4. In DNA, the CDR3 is TGCGCCAGCAGCTTGGAGGGACTAGCGGGAAGGGAGCAGTTCTTC. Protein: CASSLEGLAGREQFF.

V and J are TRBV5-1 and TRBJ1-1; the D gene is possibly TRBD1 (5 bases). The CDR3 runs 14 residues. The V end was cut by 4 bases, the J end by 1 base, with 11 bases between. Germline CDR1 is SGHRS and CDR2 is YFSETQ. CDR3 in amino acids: CASSQATGNTEAFF. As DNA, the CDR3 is TGCGCCAGCAGCCAGGCTACAGGGAACACTGAAGCTTTCTTT.

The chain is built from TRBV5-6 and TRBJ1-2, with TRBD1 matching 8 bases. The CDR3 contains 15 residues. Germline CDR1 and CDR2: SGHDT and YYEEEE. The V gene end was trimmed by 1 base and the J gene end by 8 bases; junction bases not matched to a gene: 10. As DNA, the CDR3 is TGTGCCAGCAGCTTGATACAGGGGGAGTCTCGGGGCTACACCTTC. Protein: CASSLIQGESRGYTF.

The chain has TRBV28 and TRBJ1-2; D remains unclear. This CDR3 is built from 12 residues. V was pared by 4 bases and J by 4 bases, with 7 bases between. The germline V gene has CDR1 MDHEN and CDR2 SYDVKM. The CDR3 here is CASSWAFYGYTF. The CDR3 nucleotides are TGTGCCAGCAGTTGGGCCTTCTATGGCTACACCTTC.

The CDR3 reads CASSHRGVTTGELFF. In DNA, the CDR3 is TGTGCCAGCAGTCACAGGGGCGTTACCACCGGGGAGCTGTTTTTT. The V and J genes are TRBV28 and TRBJ2-2; TRBD1 agrees at 7 bases. V shed 5 bases, J shed 4 bases, and the junction held 7 bases outside the gene matches. The germline CDR1 and CDR2 sequences are MDHEN and SYDVKM. This CDR3 has 15 amino acids.

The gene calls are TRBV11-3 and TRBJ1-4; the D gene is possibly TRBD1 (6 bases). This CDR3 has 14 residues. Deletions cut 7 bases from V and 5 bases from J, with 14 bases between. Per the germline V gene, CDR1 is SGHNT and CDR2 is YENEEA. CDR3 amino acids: CASNWGGLNEKLFF. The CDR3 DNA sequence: TGTGCCAGCAATTGGGGGGGGCTGAATGAAAAACTGTTTTTT. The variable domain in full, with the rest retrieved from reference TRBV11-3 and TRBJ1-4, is EAGVVQSPRYKIIEKKQPVAFWCNPISGHNTLYWYLQNLGQGPELLIRYENEEAVDDSQLPKDRFSAERLKGVDSTLKIQPAELGDSAVYLCASNWGGLNEKLFFGSGTQLSVL.

This CDR3 is CASSLTGVGKNIQYF. In DNA form, the CDR3 reads TGTGCCAGCAGTTTAACGGGGGTGGGCAAAAACATTCAGTACTTC. V is TRBV28 and J is TRBJ2-4; tentatively, D is TRBD2 (6 bases). The CDR3 sequence is 15 residues long. Germline CDR1 MDHEN, CDR2 SYDVKM. V was trimmed by 2 bases and J by 3 bases, leaving 11 bases between them.

In nucleotides, the CDR3 is TGTGCCTGGAGTGGGGGACAGGGGGCATTGGGCAATCAGCCCCAGCATTTT. Amino acid sequence: CAWSGGQGALGNQPQHF. The chain uses TRBV30 and TRBJ1-5; 12 bases agree with TRBD1. After removal of 1 base from V and 2 bases from J, the junction contained 6 bases not matched to a gene. Per germline, CDR1 GTSNPN and CDR2 SVGIG (reference sequence). The CDR3 is 17 amino acids.